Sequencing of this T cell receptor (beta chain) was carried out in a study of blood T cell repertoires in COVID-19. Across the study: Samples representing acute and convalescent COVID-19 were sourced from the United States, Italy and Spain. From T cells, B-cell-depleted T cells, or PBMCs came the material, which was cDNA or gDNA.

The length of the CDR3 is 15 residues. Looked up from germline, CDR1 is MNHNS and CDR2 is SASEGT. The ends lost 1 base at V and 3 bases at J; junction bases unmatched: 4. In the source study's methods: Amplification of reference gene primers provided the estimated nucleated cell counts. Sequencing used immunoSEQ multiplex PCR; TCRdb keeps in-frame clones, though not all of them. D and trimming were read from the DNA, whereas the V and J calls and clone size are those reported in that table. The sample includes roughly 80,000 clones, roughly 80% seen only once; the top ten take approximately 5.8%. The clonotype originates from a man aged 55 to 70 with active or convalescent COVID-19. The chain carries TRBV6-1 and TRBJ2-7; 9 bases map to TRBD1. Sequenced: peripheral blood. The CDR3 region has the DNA TGTGCCAGCAGTGAAGGAACAGGGGGCGTCTACGAGCAGTACTTC. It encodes CASSEGTGGVYEQYF.